The T cell receptor beta chain under discussion was sequenced for a study of cytomegalovirus exposure and HLA in healthy donors. Study-wide results and caveats: Indistinguishable V segments, including TRBV6-2 and TRBV6-3, were excluded. CMV antigen specificity of a few CMV-associated chains was confirmed in vitro. Reports showed the classifier diagnosing cytomegalovirus status with high specificity and sensitivity. The authors later found HLA-associated TCR beta chains more clonally expanded than equally common others.

As regards this clone: Its antigen is unidentified.

In the PCR, 60 Vbeta and 13 Jbeta primers were used. Generated by immunoSEQ multiplex PCR, the TCRdb table keeps only in-frame clones and is missing some. The sample contains more than 150,000 clones, approximately 85% of which appear only once. V was clipped by 5 bases and J by 2 bases; unmatched bases: 1. Looked up from germline, CDR1 is SNHLY and CDR2 is FYNNEI. This CDR3 spans 15 amino acids. V is TRBV2 and J is TRBJ2-2; TRBD2 matches at 11 bases. Sequencing was performed on PBMCs. This clonotype was obtained from a woman between 18 and 29 years old in good health and CMV-seronegative. CDR3 nucleotide sequence: TGTGCCAGCAGTCTAGCGGGGGGAAACACCGGGGAGCTGTTTTTT. Its protein product is CASSLAGGNTGELFF.